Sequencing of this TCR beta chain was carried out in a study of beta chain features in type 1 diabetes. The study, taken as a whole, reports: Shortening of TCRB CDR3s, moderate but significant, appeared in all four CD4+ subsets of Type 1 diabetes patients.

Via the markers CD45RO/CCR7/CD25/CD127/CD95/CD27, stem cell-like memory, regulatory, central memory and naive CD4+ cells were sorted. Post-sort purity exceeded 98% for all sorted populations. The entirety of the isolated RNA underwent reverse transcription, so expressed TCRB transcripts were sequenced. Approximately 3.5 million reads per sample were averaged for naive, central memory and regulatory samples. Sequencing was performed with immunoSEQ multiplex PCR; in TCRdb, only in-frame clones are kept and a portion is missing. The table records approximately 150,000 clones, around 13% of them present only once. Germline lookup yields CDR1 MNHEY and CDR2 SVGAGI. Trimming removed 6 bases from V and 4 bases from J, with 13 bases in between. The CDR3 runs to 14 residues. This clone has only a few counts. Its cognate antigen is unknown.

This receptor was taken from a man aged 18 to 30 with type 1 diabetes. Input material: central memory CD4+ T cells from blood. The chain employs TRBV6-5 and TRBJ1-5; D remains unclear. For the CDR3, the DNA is TGTGCCAGCAGCCCTTCTGGGAGGAATCAGCCCCAGCATTTT. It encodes CASSPSGRNQPQHF.